The 7 T cell receptor beta chains below were found in one sample sequenced in a study of OX40 agonist ivuxolimab in advanced cancers. Sequencing used immunoSEQ multiplex PCR; TCRdb keeps in-frame clones, though not all of them. Altogether 25,000 to 30,000 clones are present, about 80% being singletons, with the ten largest covering roughly 15%. This sample comprised CD4+ or CD8+ T cells sorted from blood, obtained in a trial of the OX40 agonist ivuxolimab. The receptors here all came from an adult with an advanced solid tumor such as melanoma, head and neck, liver or kidney cancer.

The V call is TRBV7-9, the J call TRBJ2-1; TRBD2 matches at 9 bases. The CDR3 loop spans 16 amino acids. Germline CDR1 SEHNR, CDR2 FQNEAQ (reference sequence). The V and J ends lost 6 bases and 7 bases, in that order; junction bases with no gene match: 13. Here the CDR3 DNA reads TGTGCCAGCAGAACACCTCTAGCGGGACGGGGAAATGAGCAGTTCTTC. Translated, it gives CASRTPLAGRGNEQFF.

Only one count was recorded for this clone. The chain couples TRBV5-1 to TRBJ2-7, with 9 bases fitting TRBD1. The V segment lost 3 bases and the J segment 6 bases; nucleotides outside the gene matches: 1. The CDR3 runs to 12 residues. CDR1 and CDR2 from the germline V gene are SGHRS and YFSETQ. The CDR3: CASSWTGAEQYF. The CDR3 DNA follows: TGCGCCAGCAGCTGGACAGGGGCCGAGCAGTACTTC.

The chain links TRBV5-1 to TRBJ2-3; 11 bases line up with TRBD1. V gave up 4 bases and J gave up 0 bases; unmatched junction bases: 4. The CDR3 is made up of 16 amino acids. CDR1 and CDR2 (germline): SGHRS, YFSETQ. The chain's CDR3 is CASSPGDRGSTDTQYF. CDR3 bases: TGCGCCAGCAGCCCGGGGGACAGGGGGAGCACAGATACGCAGTATTTT.

The chain is built from TRBV18 and TRBJ1-2; a weak D match, TRBD1 (5 bases). The CDR3 is made up of 14 amino acids. The V and J ends lost 6 bases and 3 bases respectively, with 14 bases between them. CDR1 and CDR2 (germline): KGHSH, LQKENI. The CDR3 DNA reads as TGTGCCAGCTCTCCAGGAGGGGAGCACTATGGCTACACCTTC. Translated: CASSPGGEHYGYTF.

In this sample, this clone turned up a few times. This chain joins TRBV6-1 and TRBJ2-1; unclear D gene. There are 14 residues in the CDR3. V was shortened by 1 base and J by 4 bases, with 8 bases between the two germline ends. Per germline, CDR1 MNHNS and CDR2 SASEGT. The CDR3 here is CASSEDYQYNEQFF. The CDR3 DNA reads TGTGCCAGCAGTGAAGATTACCAGTACAATGAGCAGTTCTTC.

V usage is TRBV6-6 and J usage is TRBJ1-1, with no clear D. This CDR3 comprises 13 residues. The V and J ends lost 5 bases and 1 base respectively, with 8 bases between them. CDR1 and CDR2 from the germline V gene are MNHNY and SVGAGI (reference sequence). The CDR3 DNA follows: TGTGCCAGCAGTCCCCCCCAGAACACTGAAGCTTTCTTT. It translates to CASSPPQNTEAFF.

The CDR3 reads CASSPGTGPQETQYF. The DNA of the CDR3 is TGTGCCAGCAGCCCTGGGACAGGCCCACAAGAGACCCAGTACTTC. The J gene is TRBJ2-5, the V gene TRBV7-3, with TRBD1 identical over 8 bases. This CDR3 is built from 15 residues. Trimming removed 5 bases from V and 2 bases from J; junction bases left unmatched: 7. Germline V gene lookup returns CDR1 SGHTA and CDR2 FQGTGA.